The rows below give T cell receptor beta chains drawn from one sample of a study of cytomegalovirus exposure and HLA in healthy donors. Sequenced by immunoSEQ multiplex PCR; TCRdb stores in-frame clones only, minus some. The sample lists under 130,000 clones; over 9.5% were seen once. Sequenced input: PBMCs. The receptors were sampled from a man aged 35-49 years in good health and CMV-seropositive. CDR3s include the opening cysteine and the closing phenylalanine or tryptophan. D genes are given only for firm matches. A row's size may be missing; if present it is once, few, many or a size class.

abundance: .; j_gene: TRBJ2-3; d_gene: .; v_gene: TRBV5-1; CDR3aa: CASSFSQASDTQYF; CDR3nt: TGCGCCAGCAGCTTTTCCCAGGCTTCAGATACGCAGTATTTT
abundance: .; j_gene: TRBJ1-2; d_gene: TRBD1; v_gene: TRBV27; CDR3aa: CASSTGGAVYGYTF; CDR3nt: TGTGCCAGCAGCACAGGGGGTGCCGTCTATGGCTACACCTTC
abundance: .; j_gene: TRBJ2-7; d_gene: .; v_gene: TRBV5-4; CDR3aa: CASSPGIKPYEQYF; CDR3nt: TGTGCCAGCAGCCCCGGGATTAAGCCCTACGAGCAGTACTTC
abundance: few; j_gene: TRBJ2-7; d_gene: TRBD2; v_gene: TRBV29-1; CDR3aa: CSVGGLLAGVIESSYEQYF; CDR3nt: TGCAGCGTTGGGGGTTTACTAGCGGGAGTAATCGAGAGCTCCTACGAGCAGTACTTC
abundance: few; j_gene: TRBJ2-2; d_gene: .; v_gene: TRBV9; CDR3aa: CASSAHLQGLAGELFF; CDR3nt: TGTGCCAGCAGCGCCCATCTCCAGGGATTAGCCGGGGAGCTGTTTTTT
abundance: few; j_gene: TRBJ1-1; d_gene: .; v_gene: TRBV11-2; CDR3aa: CASRFRGSYNTEAFF; CDR3nt: TGTGCCAGCAGATTCAGGGGCTCCTACAACACTGAAGCTTTCTTT
abundance: few; j_gene: TRBJ2-1; d_gene: .; v_gene: TRBV7-8; CDR3aa: CASSLGRSRSYNEQFF; CDR3nt: TGTGCCAGCAGCTTAGGGCGGAGCCGCTCCTACAATGAGCAGTTCTTC
abundance: .; j_gene: TRBJ1-1; d_gene: .; v_gene: TRBV7-2; CDR3aa: CASSGSGRGTEAFF; CDR3nt: TGTGCCAGCAGTGGCAGCGGCAGGGGCACTGAAGCTTTCTTT
abundance: .; j_gene: TRBJ1-5; d_gene: TRBD1; v_gene: TRBV30; CDR3aa: CAWKTGGNQPQHF; CDR3nt: TGTGCCTGGAAAACAGGGGGTAATCAGCCCCAGCATTTT
abundance: few; j_gene: TRBJ1-1; d_gene: .; v_gene: TRBV6-1; CDR3aa: CASSETGRLNTEAFF; CDR3nt: TGTGCCAGCAGTGAAACAGGGAGATTGAACACTGAAGCTTTCTTT
abundance: .; j_gene: TRBJ2-5; d_gene: .; v_gene: TRBV18; CDR3aa: CASSPPQGQETQYF; CDR3nt: TGTGCCAGCTCACCACCGCAGGGACAAGAGACCCAGTACTTC
abundance: .; j_gene: TRBJ1-1; d_gene: TRBD1; v_gene: TRBV18; CDR3aa: CASSPHPGGTEAFF; CDR3nt: TGTGCCAGCTCACCACATCCAGGGGGCACTGAAGCTTTCTTT
abundance: few; j_gene: TRBJ2-7; d_gene: .; v_gene: TRBV6-1; CDR3aa: CASTDRTYEQYF; CDR3nt: TGTGCCAGCACTGACCGTACCTACGAGCAGTACTTC
abundance: few; j_gene: TRBJ1-1; d_gene: .; v_gene: TRBV10-3; CDR3aa: CAISGGGGPEAFF; CDR3nt: TGTGCCATCAGTGGGGGGGGTGGGCCTGAAGCTTTCTTT
abundance: .; j_gene: TRBJ1-4; d_gene: .; v_gene: TRBV19; CDR3aa: CASSMGQPEKLFF; CDR3nt: TGTGCCAGTAGTATGGGGCAGCCTGAAAAACTGTTTTTT
abundance: .; j_gene: TRBJ1-3; d_gene: .; v_gene: TRBV5-1; CDR3aa: CASREGPGNTIYF; CDR3nt: TGCGCCAGTCGGGAGGGGCCGGGAAACACCATATATTTT
abundance: few; j_gene: TRBJ2-7; d_gene: TRBD2; v_gene: TRBV27; CDR3aa: CASSLSGTSGFSYEQYF; CDR3nt: TGTGCCAGCAGTTTATCGGGGACTAGCGGCTTCTCCTACGAGCAGTACTTC
abundance: few; j_gene: TRBJ2-7; d_gene: .; v_gene: TRBV28; CDR3aa: CASSLLRDNPYEQYF; CDR3nt: TGTGCCAGCAGTTTATTACGGGACAACCCCTACGAGCAGTACTTC
abundance: .; j_gene: TRBJ2-6; d_gene: .; v_gene: TRBV28; CDR3aa: CASSLVYSSGANVLTF; CDR3nt: TGTGCCAGCAGTTTGGTTTATAGCTCTGGGGCCAACGTCCTGACTTTC
abundance: .; j_gene: TRBJ2-3; d_gene: TRBD2; v_gene: TRBV27; CDR3aa: CASSVAGEDTQYF; CDR3nt: TGTGCCAGCAGTGTAGCGGGAGAGGATACGCAGTATTTT
abundance: .; j_gene: TRBJ2-7; d_gene: .; v_gene: TRBV7-9; CDR3aa: CASSLITPSYEQYF; CDR3nt: TGTGCCAGCAGCCTGATCACACCGTCCTACGAGCAGTACTTC
abundance: few; j_gene: TRBJ2-7; d_gene: TRBD2; v_gene: TRBV19; CDR3aa: CASSILGTSGTEQYF; CDR3nt: TGTGCCAGTAGTATATTAGGGACTAGCGGGACCGAGCAGTACTTC
abundance: .; j_gene: TRBJ1-3; d_gene: .; v_gene: TRBV5-1; CDR3aa: CASSLKRELGSTIYF; CDR3nt: TGCGCCAGCAGCTTGAAACGGGAACTTGGAAGCACCATATATTTT
abundance: few; j_gene: TRBJ2-3; d_gene: TRBD1; v_gene: TRBV5-1; CDR3aa: CASSSQGLRTDTQYF; CDR3nt: TGCGCCAGCAGCTCACAGGGGCTTCGCACAGATACGCAGTATTTT
abundance: .; j_gene: TRBJ2-7; d_gene: TRBD2; v_gene: TRBV11-2; CDR3aa: CASSYGTSGTYEQYF; CDR3nt: TGTGCCAGCAGCTACGGGACTAGCGGGACATACGAGCAGTACTTC
abundance: few; j_gene: TRBJ2-3; d_gene: TRBD2; v_gene: TRBV4-3; CDR3aa: CASSQDSPSAGGTDTQYF; CDR3nt: TGCGCCAGCAGCCAAGATTCCCCCAGCGCGGGAGGCACAGATACGCAGTATTTT
abundance: few; j_gene: TRBJ1-2; d_gene: TRBD1; v_gene: TRBV28; CDR3aa: CASRTRTGVRPLDRYTF; CDR3nt: TGTGCCAGCAGAACACGGACAGGGGTAAGACCGTTGGATCGCTACACCTTC
abundance: few; j_gene: TRBJ2-2; d_gene: TRBD1; v_gene: TRBV4-1; CDR3aa: CASSQERQGANTGELFF; CDR3nt: TGCGCCAGCAGCCAAGAGCGACAGGGGGCCAACACCGGGGAGCTGTTTTTT
abundance: few; j_gene: TRBJ2-3; d_gene: .; v_gene: TRBV27; CDR3aa: CASSLRGGLGLDTQYF; CDR3nt: TGTGCCAGCAGTTTAAGGGGCGGCTTGGGGCTAGATACGCAGTATTTT
abundance: .; j_gene: TRBJ2-7; d_gene: TRBD2; v_gene: TRBV5-1; CDR3aa: CASSFGLAGYEQYF; CDR3nt: TGCGCCAGCAGCTTCGGACTAGCCGGGTACGAGCAGTACTTC
abundance: few; j_gene: TRBJ2-3; d_gene: TRBD1; v_gene: TRBV5-3; CDR3aa: CARSTPGQGLTSTDTQYF; CDR3nt: TGTGCCAGAAGCACTCCGGGACAGGGACTCACTAGCACAGATACGCAGTATTTT
abundance: .; j_gene: TRBJ2-2; d_gene: TRBD2; v_gene: TRBV11-2; CDR3aa: CASKEREVQLFF; CDR3nt: TGTGCCAGCAAAGAGCGGGAGGTTCAGCTGTTTTTT
abundance: .; j_gene: TRBJ2-1; d_gene: .; v_gene: TRBV4-1; CDR3aa: CASSGGASYNEQFF; CDR3nt: TGCGCCAGCAGCGGGGGGGCCAGCTACAATGAGCAGTTCTTC
abundance: .; j_gene: TRBJ2-1; d_gene: TRBD2; v_gene: TRBV9; CDR3aa: CASSVGTSGRTADNEQFF; CDR3nt: TGTGCCAGCAGCGTTGGGACTAGCGGGAGAACAGCCGACAATGAGCAGTTCTTC
abundance: .; j_gene: TRBJ2-1; d_gene: TRBD1; v_gene: TRBV6-1; CDR3aa: CASSEGTGGPYNEQFF; CDR3nt: TGTGCCAGCAGTGAAGGGACAGGGGGCCCCTACAATGAGCAGTTCTTC
abundance: few; j_gene: TRBJ2-7; d_gene: .; v_gene: TRBV5-1; CDR3aa: CASTPGAGYEQYF; CDR3nt: TGCGCCAGCACCCCGGGAGCGGGCTACGAGCAGTACTTC
abundance: few; j_gene: TRBJ2-3; d_gene: TRBD2; v_gene: TRBV7-2; CDR3aa: CASSLNGGGTDTQYF; CDR3nt: TGTGCCAGCAGCTTAAACGGGGGGGGCACAGATACGCAGTATTTT
abundance: few; j_gene: TRBJ2-1; d_gene: TRBD2; v_gene: TRBV29-1; CDR3aa: CSVEDEGLAGGFVGNEQFF; CDR3nt: TGCAGCGTTGAAGACGAGGGACTAGCGGGAGGGTTTGTGGGCAATGAGCAGTTCTTC
abundance: .; j_gene: TRBJ1-1; d_gene: TRBD1; v_gene: TRBV6-6; CDR3aa: CASRKSTGETEAFF; CDR3nt: TGTGCCAGCAGGAAATCAACAGGGGAAACTGAAGCTTTCTTT
abundance: .; j_gene: TRBJ2-3; d_gene: TRBD1; v_gene: TRBV4-1; CDR3aa: CASSLGQADTQYF; CDR3nt: TGCGCCAGCAGCTTGGGACAGGCAGATACGCAGTATTTT
abundance: few; j_gene: TRBJ2-7; d_gene: TRBD1; v_gene: TRBV5-1; CDR3aa: CASSPRDRGSYEQYF; CDR3nt: TGCGCCAGCAGCCCCCGGGACAGGGGTTCCTACGAGCAGTACTTC